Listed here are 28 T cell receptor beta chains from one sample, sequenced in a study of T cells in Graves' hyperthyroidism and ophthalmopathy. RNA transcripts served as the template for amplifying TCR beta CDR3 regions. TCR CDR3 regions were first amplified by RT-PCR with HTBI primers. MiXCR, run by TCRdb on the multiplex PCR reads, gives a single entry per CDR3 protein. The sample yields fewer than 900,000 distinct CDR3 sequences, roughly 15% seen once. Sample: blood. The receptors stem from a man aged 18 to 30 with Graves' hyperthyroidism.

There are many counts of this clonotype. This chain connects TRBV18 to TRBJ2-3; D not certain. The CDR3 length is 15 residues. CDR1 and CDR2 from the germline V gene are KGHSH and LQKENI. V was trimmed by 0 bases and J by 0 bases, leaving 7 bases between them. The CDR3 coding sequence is TGTGCCAGCTCACCACCGGTGGTCAGCACAGATACGCAGTATTTT. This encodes CASSPPVVSTDTQYF.

The CDR3 reads CASTHPGAGETQYF. The CDR3 nucleotides read TGTGCCAGCACTCACCCGGGGGCGGGGGAGACCCAGTACTTC. V and J are TRBV28 and TRBJ2-5; D might be TRBD1 or TRBD2, each matching 6 bases. CDR3 length: 14 residues. V shed 7 bases and J shed 5 bases, with 17 bases lying between them. The germline V gene encodes CDR1 MDHEN and CDR2 SYDVKM.

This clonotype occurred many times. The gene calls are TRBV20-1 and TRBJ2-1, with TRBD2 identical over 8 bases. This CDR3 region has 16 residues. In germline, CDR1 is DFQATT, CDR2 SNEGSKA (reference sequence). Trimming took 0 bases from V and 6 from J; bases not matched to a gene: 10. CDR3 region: CSARDPRAGGSNEQFF. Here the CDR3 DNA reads TGCAGTGCTAGAGACCCCAGGGCGGGAGGTTCCAATGAGCAGTTCTTC.

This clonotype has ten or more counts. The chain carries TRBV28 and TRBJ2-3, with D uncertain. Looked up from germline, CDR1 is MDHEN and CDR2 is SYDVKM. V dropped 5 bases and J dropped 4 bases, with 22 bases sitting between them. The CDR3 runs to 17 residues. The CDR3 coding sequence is TGTGCCAGCAGTCTCACTCCCGTTGGGTTTGGCGCAGATACGCAGTATTTT. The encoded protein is CASSLTPVGFGADTQYF.

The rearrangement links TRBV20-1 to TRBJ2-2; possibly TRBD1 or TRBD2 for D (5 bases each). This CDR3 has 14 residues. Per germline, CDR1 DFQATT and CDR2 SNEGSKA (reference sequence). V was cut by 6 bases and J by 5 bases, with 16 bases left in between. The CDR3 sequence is CSALSRDQTGELFF. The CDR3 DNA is TGCAGTGCCCTCTCCAGGGACCAGACCGGGGAGCTGTTTTTT.

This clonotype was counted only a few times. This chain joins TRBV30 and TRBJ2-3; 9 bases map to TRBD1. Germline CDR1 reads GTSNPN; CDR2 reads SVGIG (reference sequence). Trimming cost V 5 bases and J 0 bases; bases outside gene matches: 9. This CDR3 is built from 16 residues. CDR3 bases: TGTGCCTGGTCCTCCCCCGGGACAGGGAGCACAGATACGCAGTATTTT. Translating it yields CAWSSPGTGSTDTQYF.

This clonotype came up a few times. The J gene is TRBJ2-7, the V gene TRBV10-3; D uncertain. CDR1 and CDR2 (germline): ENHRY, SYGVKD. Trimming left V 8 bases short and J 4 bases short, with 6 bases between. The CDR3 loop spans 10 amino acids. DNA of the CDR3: TGTGCCATCGGATTATACGAGCAGTACTTC. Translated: CAIGLYEQYF.

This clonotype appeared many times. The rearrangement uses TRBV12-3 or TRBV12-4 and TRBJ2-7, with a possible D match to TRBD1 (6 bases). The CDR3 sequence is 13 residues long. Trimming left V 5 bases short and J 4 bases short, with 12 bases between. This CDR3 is CASSNRGGYEQYF. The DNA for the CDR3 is TGTGCCAGCAGTAACAGAGGGGGTTACGAGCAGTACTTC.

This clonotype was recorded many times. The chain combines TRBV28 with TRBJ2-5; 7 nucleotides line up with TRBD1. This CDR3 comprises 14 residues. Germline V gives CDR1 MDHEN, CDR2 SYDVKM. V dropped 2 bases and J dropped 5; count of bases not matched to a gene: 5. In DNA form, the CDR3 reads TGTGCCAGCAGTTTAGCAGGGGGTTCCGAGACCCAGTACTTC. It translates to CASSLAGGSETQYF.

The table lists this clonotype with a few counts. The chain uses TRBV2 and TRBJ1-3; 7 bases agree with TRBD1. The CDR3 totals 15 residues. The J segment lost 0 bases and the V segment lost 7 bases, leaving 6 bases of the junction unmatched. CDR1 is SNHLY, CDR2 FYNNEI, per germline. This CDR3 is CASKMGQNSGNTIYF. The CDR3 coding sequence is TGTGCCAGCAAAATGGGACAGAACTCTGGAAACACCATATATTTT.

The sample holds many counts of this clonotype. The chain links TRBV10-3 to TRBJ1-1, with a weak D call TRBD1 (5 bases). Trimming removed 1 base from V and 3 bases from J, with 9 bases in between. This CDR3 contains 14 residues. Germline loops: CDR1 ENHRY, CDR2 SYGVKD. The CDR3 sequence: CAISEWGSHTEAFF. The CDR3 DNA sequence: TGTGCCATCAGTGAGTGGGGGTCGCACACTGAAGCTTTCTTT.

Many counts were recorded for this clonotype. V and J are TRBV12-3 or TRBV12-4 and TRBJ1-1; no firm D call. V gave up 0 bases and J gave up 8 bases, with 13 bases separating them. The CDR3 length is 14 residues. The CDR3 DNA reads TGTGCCAGCAGTTTAGCGGTGAGAGGAACCGAAGCTTTCTTT. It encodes CASSLAVRGTEAFF.

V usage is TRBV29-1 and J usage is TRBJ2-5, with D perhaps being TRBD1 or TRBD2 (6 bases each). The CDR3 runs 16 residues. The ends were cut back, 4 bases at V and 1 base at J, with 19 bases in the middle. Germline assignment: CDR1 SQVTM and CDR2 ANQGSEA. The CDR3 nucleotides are TGCAGCGTTGTTACGGGAGACAGGTCTACCCAAGAGACCCAGTACTTC. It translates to CSVVTGDRSTQETQYF.

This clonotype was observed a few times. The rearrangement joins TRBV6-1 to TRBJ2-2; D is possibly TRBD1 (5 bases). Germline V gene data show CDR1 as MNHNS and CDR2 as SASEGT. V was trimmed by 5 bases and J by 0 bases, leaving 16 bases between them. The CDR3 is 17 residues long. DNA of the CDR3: TGTGCCAGCAGTTGGGGCCCAGGCCGCGCGAACACCGGGGAGCTGTTTTTT. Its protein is CASSWGPGRANTGELFF.

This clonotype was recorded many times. CDR3 coding DNA: TGTGCCAGCAGTCTGGGAGGACTAGCGGGCCCCTACGAGCAGTACTTC. Protein: CASSLGGLAGPYEQYF. V gene TRBV28 combines with J gene TRBJ2-7; 11 nucleotides line up with TRBD2. CDR1 is MDHEN and CDR2 is SYDVKM in the germline V gene. The CDR3 totals 16 residues. V dropped 5 bases and J dropped 2; count of bases not matched to a gene: 8. Variable domain in full (rest from reference TRBV28 and TRBJ2-7): DVKVTQSSRYLVKRTGEKVFLECVQDMDHENMFWYRQDPGLGLRLIYFSYDVKMKEKGDIPEGYSVSREKKERFSLILESASTNQTSMYLCASSLGGLAGPYEQYFGPGTRLTVT.

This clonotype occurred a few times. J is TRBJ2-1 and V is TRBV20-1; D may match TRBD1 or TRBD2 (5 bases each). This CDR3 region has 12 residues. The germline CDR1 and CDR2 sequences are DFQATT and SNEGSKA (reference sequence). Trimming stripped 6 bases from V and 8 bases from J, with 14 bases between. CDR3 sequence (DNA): TGCAGTGCCCAACGAGGGGTCGATGAGCAGTTCTTC. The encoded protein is CSAQRGVDEQFF.

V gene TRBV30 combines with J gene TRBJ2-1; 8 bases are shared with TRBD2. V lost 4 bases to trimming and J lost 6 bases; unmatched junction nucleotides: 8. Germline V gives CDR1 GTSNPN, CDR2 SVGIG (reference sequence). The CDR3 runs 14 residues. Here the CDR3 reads CAWTRSGTSNEQFF. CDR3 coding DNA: TGTGCCTGGACTCGCTCCGGGACTAGCAATGAGCAGTTCTTC.

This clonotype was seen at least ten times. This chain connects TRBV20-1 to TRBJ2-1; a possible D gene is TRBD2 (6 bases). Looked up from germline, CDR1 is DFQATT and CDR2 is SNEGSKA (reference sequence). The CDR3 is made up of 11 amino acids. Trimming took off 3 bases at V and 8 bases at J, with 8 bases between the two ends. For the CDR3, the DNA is TGCAGTGCTAGCGGGAGCTATGAGCAGTTCTTC. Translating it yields CSASGSYEQFF.

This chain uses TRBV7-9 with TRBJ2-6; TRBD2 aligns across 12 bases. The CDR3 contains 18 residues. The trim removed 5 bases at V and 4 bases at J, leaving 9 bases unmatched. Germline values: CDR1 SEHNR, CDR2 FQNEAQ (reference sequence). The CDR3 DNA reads TGTGCCAGCAGCCGGGCGACTAGCGGGAGTGCGGGGGCCAACGTCCTGACTTTC. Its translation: CASSRATSGSAGANVLTF.

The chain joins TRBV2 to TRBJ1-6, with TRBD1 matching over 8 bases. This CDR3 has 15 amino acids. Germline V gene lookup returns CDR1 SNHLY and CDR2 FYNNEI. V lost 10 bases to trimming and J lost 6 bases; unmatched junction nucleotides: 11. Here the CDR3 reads CATQPGGAINSPLHF. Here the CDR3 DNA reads TGTGCCACACAACCAGGGGGCGCCATTAATTCACCCCTCCACTTT.

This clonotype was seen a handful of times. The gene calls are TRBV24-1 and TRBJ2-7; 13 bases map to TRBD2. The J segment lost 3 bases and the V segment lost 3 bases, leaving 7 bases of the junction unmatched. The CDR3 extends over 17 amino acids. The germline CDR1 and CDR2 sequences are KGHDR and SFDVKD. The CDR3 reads CATSDPWTSGSVYEQYF. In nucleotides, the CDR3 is TGTGCCACCAGTGATCCATGGACTAGCGGGAGTGTCTACGAGCAGTACTTC.

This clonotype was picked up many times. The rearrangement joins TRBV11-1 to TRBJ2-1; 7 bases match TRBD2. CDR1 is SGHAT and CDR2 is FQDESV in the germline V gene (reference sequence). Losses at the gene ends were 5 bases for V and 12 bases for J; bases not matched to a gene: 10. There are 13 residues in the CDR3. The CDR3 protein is CASSPGLPGGQFF. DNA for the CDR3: TGTGCCAGCAGCCCGGGACTACCGGGAGGGCAGTTCTTC.

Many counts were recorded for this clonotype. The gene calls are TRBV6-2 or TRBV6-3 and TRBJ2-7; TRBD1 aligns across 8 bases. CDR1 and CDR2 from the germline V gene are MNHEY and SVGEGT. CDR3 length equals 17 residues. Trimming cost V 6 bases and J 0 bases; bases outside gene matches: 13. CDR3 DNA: TGTGCCAGCAGGGTCGAGGGGGACAGGCGAAACTCCTACGAGCAGTACTTC. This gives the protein CASRVEGDRRNSYEQYF.

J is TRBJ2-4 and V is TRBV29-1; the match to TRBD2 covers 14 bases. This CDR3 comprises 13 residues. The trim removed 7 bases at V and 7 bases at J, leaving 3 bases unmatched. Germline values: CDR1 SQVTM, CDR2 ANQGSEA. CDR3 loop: CSGRLAGGNIQYF. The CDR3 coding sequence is TGCAGCGGGAGACTAGCGGGAGGGAACATTCAGTACTTC.

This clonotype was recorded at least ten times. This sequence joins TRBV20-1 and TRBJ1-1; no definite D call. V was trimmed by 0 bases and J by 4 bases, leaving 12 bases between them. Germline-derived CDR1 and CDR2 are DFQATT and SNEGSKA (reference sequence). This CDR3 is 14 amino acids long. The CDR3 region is CSARERVLTTEAFF. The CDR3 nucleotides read TGCAGTGCTAGAGAGCGCGTCTTAACCACTGAAGCTTTCTTT.

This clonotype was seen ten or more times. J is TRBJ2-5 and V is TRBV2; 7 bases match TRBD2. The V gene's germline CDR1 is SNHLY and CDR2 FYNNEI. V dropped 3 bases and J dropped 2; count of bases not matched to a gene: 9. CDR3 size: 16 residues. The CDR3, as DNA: TGTGCCAGCAGTGAGCGAGGGAGGGCCGTTCAAGAGACCCAGTACTTC. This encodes CASSERGRAVQETQYF.

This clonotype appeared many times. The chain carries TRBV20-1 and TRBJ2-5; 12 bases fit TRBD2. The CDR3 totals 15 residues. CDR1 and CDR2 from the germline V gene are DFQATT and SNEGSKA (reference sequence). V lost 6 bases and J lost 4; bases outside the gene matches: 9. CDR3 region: CSAEVTSGRRETQYF. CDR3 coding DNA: TGCAGTGCAGAGGTTACTAGCGGGAGGAGAGAGACCCAGTACTTC.

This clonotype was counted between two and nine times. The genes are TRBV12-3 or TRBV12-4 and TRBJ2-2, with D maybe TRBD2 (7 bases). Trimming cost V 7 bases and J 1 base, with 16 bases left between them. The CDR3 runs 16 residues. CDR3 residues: CASNGGQRENTGELFF. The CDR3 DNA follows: TGTGCCAGCAATGGGGGGCAGCGGGAGAACACCGGGGAGCTGTTTTTT.